The present T cell receptor (beta chain) was sequenced within a study of T cell responses to AZD1222 COVID-19 vaccine. Notes on the study in general: Scientists sampled the repertoires only once the peak T cell response had passed.

Germline loops: CDR1 SGHAT, CDR2 FQDESV (reference sequence). This CDR3 spans 14 amino acids. The V gene lost 2 bases and the J gene lost 11 bases, with 19 bases spanning the gap. With regard to this clone: Its target is not known.

Profiling relied on immunoSEQ multiplex PCR, and the TCRdb table lists in-frame clones only, not all of them. The sample contains about 89,000 clones, 86% of which appear only once. The sequencing used peripheral blood, collected 28 days after the second AZD1222 dose. The chain links TRBV11-1 to TRBJ2-7; D may be TRBD2 (5 bases). The sequence was obtained from an adult who received the AZD1222 COVID-19 vaccine. DNA of the CDR3: TGTGCCAGCAGCTTACCGTCCGAGGGCCCCGGGAAGTACTTC. Its translation is CASSLPSEGPGKYF.